The 28 T cell receptor beta chains presented below share a single source sample, sequenced in a study of blood T cell repertoires in COVID-19. The data were produced by immunoSEQ multiplex PCR, yet TCRdb's version contains in-frame clones alone and is incomplete. The data contain more than 150,000 clones, over 75% of them singletons. The sample comprised PBMCs or T cells enriched from blood (not recorded which). The receptors shown here come from a woman between 50 and 59 years old who had recovered from COVID-19.

The chain combines TRBV2 with TRBJ2-2; TRBD2 aligns across 8 bases. V gave up 6 bases and J gave up 8 bases; unmatched junction bases: 11. This CDR3 is built from 15 residues. Germline-derived CDR1 and CDR2 are SNHLY and FYNNEI. The DNA of the CDR3 is TGTGCCAGCAGATCCGGGACTAGGCCCTGGGGGGAGCTGTTTTTT. Amino acid sequence: CASRSGTRPWGELFF.

This clone appeared once. The chain combines TRBV6-5 with TRBJ1-6, with 7 bases lining up with TRBD1. From germline, CDR1 is MNHEY and CDR2 SVGAGI. This CDR3 spans 13 amino acids. With 6 bases clipped from V and 9 bases from J, the junction kept 5 bases outside the gene matches. The CDR3 coding sequence is TGTGCCAGCAGATTAGACAGGGCTTCACCCCTCCACTTT. Translated, it gives CASRLDRASPLHF.

CDR3 residues: CATLGLAGMNTGELFF. The CDR3 nucleotides read TGTGCCACACTTGGGCTAGCGGGAATGAACACCGGGGAGCTGTTTTTT. The V and J genes are TRBV27 and TRBJ2-2; 9 bases line up with TRBD2. This CDR3 contains 16 residues. Looked up from germline, CDR1 is MNHEY and CDR2 is SMNVEV (reference sequence). V was clipped by 10 bases and J by 1 base; unmatched bases: 10.

The rearrangement links TRBV14 to TRBJ2-3, with a tentative D call TRBD2 (6 bases). V was shortened by 1 base and J by 0 bases, with 11 bases between the two germline ends. The germline gives CDR1 SGHDN, CDR2 FVKESK. CDR3 length: 16 amino acids. CDR3 protein: CASSQGSGFSTDTQYF. The CDR3 DNA reads TGTGCCAGCAGCCAAGGTAGCGGTTTTAGCACAGATACGCAGTATTTT.

This clone came up once. Other DNA sequences from this sample encode an identical CDR3 as well. The V gene is TRBV7-9, the J gene TRBJ1-2; a weak D match, TRBD1 (6 bases). CDR1 SEHNR and CDR2 FQNEAQ come from the germline V gene (reference sequence). Trimming cost V 0 bases and J 4 bases, with 6 bases left between them. CDR3 length: 13 residues. CDR3 region: CASSLAGGYGYTF. CDR3 DNA sequence: TGTGCCAGCAGCTTAGCAGGGGGCTATGGCTACACCTTC.

The rearrangement joins TRBV5-1 to TRBJ1-1; a weak D match, TRBD1 (6 bases). CDR1 is SGHRS and CDR2 is YFSETQ in the germline V gene. Trimming cost V 4 bases and J 5 bases, with 18 bases left between them. This CDR3 has 15 amino acids. CDR3 sequence: CASSLGHLGGTEAFF. CDR3 coding DNA: TGCGCCAGCAGCCTGGGACACCTAGGGGGAACTGAAGCTTTCTTT.

The rearrangement joins TRBV25-1 to TRBJ2-2; 10 bases align to TRBD2. This CDR3 has 17 amino acids. From germline, CDR1 is MGHDK and CDR2 SYGVNS. V shed 4 bases, J shed 1 base, and the junction held 6 bases outside the gene matches. CDR3 in amino acids: CASSGGASGGNTGELFF. The CDR3, as DNA: TGTGCCAGCAGTGGAGGGGCTAGCGGGGGGAACACCGGGGAGCTGTTTTTT.

The V and J genes are TRBV19 and TRBJ2-5; 7 bases are a match to TRBD1. The CDR3 contains 14 residues. Trimming took 3 bases from V and 2 from J; bases not matched to a gene: 3. From germline, CDR1 is LNHDA and CDR2 SQIVND (reference sequence). The CDR3 sequence is CASSIRTGQETQYF. CDR3 DNA sequence: TGTGCCAGTAGTATTAGGACAGGACAAGAGACCCAGTACTTC.

This clone was detected only a few times. The rearrangement joins TRBV5-1 to TRBJ1-2, with unresolved D. CDR1 and CDR2 from the germline V gene are SGHRS and YFSETQ. The CDR3 is 14 amino acids. V lost 0 bases to trimming and J lost 6 bases, with 12 bases between them. The CDR3 is CASSLAHIQDGYTF. In DNA, the CDR3 is TGCGCCAGCAGCTTGGCCCACATTCAAGATGGCTACACCTTC.

The chain joins TRBV19 to TRBJ2-7, with TRBD1 matching over 9 bases. Germline lookup yields CDR1 LNHDA and CDR2 SQIVND (reference sequence). J lost 4 bases, V lost 5 bases, and 12 bases had no gene match. The CDR3 is 16 residues long. DNA of the CDR3: TGTGCCAGTAGTCTCCTCCCGGGACAGGGTGGTTACGAGCAGTACTTC. Translating it yields CASSLLPGQGGYEQYF.

Here the CDR3 DNA reads TGTGCCAGCAGCCAAGAAATTTCTAGCGTAGCCCACGAGCAGTACTTC. This encodes CASSQEISSVAHEQYF. This chain joins TRBV3-1 (or the pseudogene TRBV3-2) and TRBJ2-7, with D perhaps TRBD2 (6 bases). The germline CDR1 and CDR2 sequences are LGHDT and YNNKEL (reference sequence). CDR3 length: 16 amino acids. V lost 0 bases and J lost 5, with 17 bases in between.

This sequence joins TRBV19 and TRBJ2-3; a weak D match, TRBD1 (6 bases). CDR1 and CDR2 from the germline V gene are LNHDA and SQIVND (reference sequence). V shed 9 bases and J shed 1 base, with 17 bases lying between them. This CDR3 has 15 amino acids. In nucleotides, the CDR3 is TGTGCCAGCAAAAGACAGGCCTGGGGCACAGATACGCAGTATTTT. Translating gives CASKRQAWGTDTQYF.

V is TRBV5-4 and J is TRBJ2-2; 7 bases are a match to TRBD2. The germline V gene encodes CDR1 SGHNT and CDR2 YYREEE (reference sequence). Unmatched junction bases numbered 16, after V lost 4 bases and J lost 4 bases. The CDR3 covers 18 residues. This chain's CDR3 is CASSPHGVAGAATGELFF. CDR3 sequence (DNA): TGTGCCAGCAGCCCTCACGGGGTAGCGGGTGCGGCCACCGGGGAGCTGTTTTTT.

This chain connects TRBV18 to TRBJ2-3; 12 bases fit TRBD2. Germline V gene sequence: CDR1 KGHSH, CDR2 LQKENI. This CDR3 spans 16 amino acids. V lost 3 bases to trimming and J lost 4 bases; unmatched junction nucleotides: 5. In DNA, the CDR3 is TGTGCCAGCTCACCCTGGACTAGCGGGACCGCAGATACGCAGTATTTT. This sequence encodes CASSPWTSGTADTQYF.

This clone was counted between two and nine times. This rearrangement joins TRBV10-3 to TRBJ2-7; D is unresolved. The germline gives CDR1 ENHRY, CDR2 SYGVKD. Trimming removed 4 bases at V and 0 bases at J, with 16 bases between. The CDR3 sequence is 16 residues long. The CDR3 sequence: CAISGPPELNSYEQYF. In DNA, the CDR3 is TGTGCCATCAGTGGGCCCCCGGAGTTAAACTCCTACGAGCAGTACTTC.

The V call is TRBV30, the J call TRBJ1-4; D is undetermined. The CDR3 runs to 12 residues. V dropped 4 bases and J dropped 6 bases, with 9 bases sitting between them. Germline values: CDR1 GTSNPN, CDR2 SVGIG (reference sequence). The CDR3 sequence is CAWTGVDEKLFF. Here the CDR3 DNA reads TGTGCCTGGACAGGTGTAGATGAAAAACTGTTTTTT.

The chain uses TRBV7-2 and TRBJ1-6, with D possibly matching TRBD1 (5 bases). The CDR3 is 15 residues long. Germline CDR1 and CDR2: SGHTA and FQGNSA. The V and J ends lost 0 bases and 7 bases respectively, with 10 bases between them. The CDR3 region is CASSLALGVNSPLHF. The CDR3 DNA is TGTGCCAGCAGCTTAGCGCTAGGGGTAAATTCACCCCTCCACTTT. The variable domain in full, with the rest retrieved from reference TRBV7-2 and TRBJ1-6, is GAGVSQSPSNKVTEKGKDVELRCDPISGHTALYWYRQSLGQGLEFLIYFQGNSAPDKSGLPSDRFSAERTGGSVSTLTIQRTQQEDSAVYLCASSLALGVNSPLHFGNGTRLTVT.

CDR3 nucleotide sequence: TGTGCCAGCAGTTTACGACTAGCGGTGGATGAGCAGTTCTTC. It specifies CASSLRLAVDEQFF. V gene TRBV28 combines with J gene TRBJ2-1, with TRBD2 matching 9 bases. This CDR3 is 14 amino acids long. Trimming took 2 bases from V and 8 from J; bases not matched to a gene: 4. From germline, CDR1 is MDHEN and CDR2 SYDVKM. Drawing the rest from reference TRBV28 and TRBJ2-1, the complete variable domain is DVKVTQSSRYLVKRTGEKVFLECVQDMDHENMFWYRQDPGLGLRLIYFSYDVKMKEKGDIPEGYSVSREKKERFSLILESASTNQTSMYLCASSLRLAVDEQFFGPGTRLTVL.

This chain connects TRBV5-1 to TRBJ2-7; 9 bases map to TRBD2. The CDR3 totals 15 residues. CDR1 is SGHRS and CDR2 is YFSETQ in the germline V gene. The V and J ends lost 5 bases and 2 bases, in that order; junction bases with no gene match: 8. CDR3 nucleotides: TGCGCCAGCAGACCCGGACTAGCGAATACCTACGAGCAGTACTTC. It translates to CASRPGLANTYEQYF.

V is TRBV10-1 and J is TRBJ1-1; maybe TRBD1 (6 bases). CDR3 length: 14 residues. Germline V gene sequence: CDR1 WNHNN, CDR2 SYGVQD (reference sequence). V shed 3 bases and J shed 1 base, with 9 bases lying between them. The CDR3 protein is CASSDTGTNTEAFF. The CDR3 bases are TGCGCCAGCAGTGATACAGGGACGAACACTGAAGCTTTCTTT.

This chain joins TRBV23-1 and TRBJ1-4, with D possibly TRBD1 on 6 matching bases. TRBV23-1 is placed among ORFs of uncertain function. V lost 4 bases and J lost 7, with 13 bases in between. The CDR3 consists of 14 residues. The CDR3, as DNA: TGCGCCAGCAGTCTCTCCAGGGGTGGTGAAAAACTGTTTTTT. This codes for CASSLSRGGEKLFF.

This clone has a single count. The chain employs TRBV11-3 and TRBJ1-2, with D possibly being TRBD1 (5 bases). CDR1 is SGHNT, CDR2 YENEEA, per germline. The V end was cut by 4 bases, the J end by 6 bases, with 18 bases between. CDR3 length equals 15 residues. The CDR3 bases are TGTGCCAGCAGCTCCTCCCGCCAGGGTATCGATGGCTACACCTTC. This encodes CASSSSRQGIDGYTF.

The chain combines TRBV12-3 or TRBV12-4 with TRBJ1-2; possible D gene TRBD1, 5 bases. V lost 7 bases to trimming and J lost 7 bases, with 16 bases between them. This CDR3 region has 13 residues. The CDR3 nucleotides read TGTGCCAGCACCCGACAGTCCCTGGGTGGCTACACCTTC. Translation gives CASTRQSLGGYTF.

This clone showed up just a few times. The V call is TRBV27, the J call TRBJ2-3, with TRBD2 matching over 8 bases. CDR3 length: 16 amino acids. Germline trimming cut 5 bases from V and 2 bases from J; bases unmatched to any gene: 9. Germline V lookup: CDR1 MNHEY, CDR2 SMNVEV (reference sequence). The CDR3 here is CASSPILAGNTDTQYF. In nucleotides, the CDR3 is TGTGCCAGCAGTCCCATTCTAGCGGGCAACACAGATACGCAGTATTTT.

This chain uses TRBV27 with TRBJ2-1; TRBD2 agrees at 9 bases. The CDR3 has 16 residues. Germline V lookup: CDR1 MNHEY, CDR2 SMNVEV (reference sequence). After removal of 4 bases from V and 5 bases from J, the junction contained 9 bases not matched to a gene. The CDR3 here is CASSSLLAGFNNEQFF. CDR3 nucleotide sequence: TGTGCCAGCAGTTCCCTACTAGCGGGTTTCAACAATGAGCAGTTCTTC.

The chain links TRBV2 to TRBJ1-3; 8 bases line up with TRBD1. The CDR3 extends over 15 amino acids. Germline V gene lookup returns CDR1 SNHLY and CDR2 FYNNEI. V gave up 8 bases and J gave up 3 bases; unmatched junction bases: 9. The CDR3 spells CASGTGPGGGNTIYF. The CDR3 bases are TGTGCCAGCGGGACAGGCCCTGGGGGTGGAAACACCATATATTTT.

The chain links TRBV18 to TRBJ1-1, with D hard to call. CDR3 size: 13 residues. The V end lost 3 bases, the J end lost 4 bases, and 9 bases lay between the germline ends. Germline CDR1 reads KGHSH; CDR2 reads LQKENI. The CDR3 DNA is TGTGCCAGCTCACCCTCGGGGAGCACTGAAGCTTTCTTT. Its protein product is CASSPSGSTEAFF.

This clone was counted a few times. The chain uses TRBV27 and TRBJ1-5; 7 bases line up with TRBD1. CDR1 and CDR2 (germline): MNHEY, SMNVEV (reference sequence). V gave up 5 bases and J gave up 6 bases; unmatched junction bases: 25. The CDR3 sequence is 20 residues long. This CDR3 is CASSIIGPTGSLRRGQPQHF. Written as DNA, the CDR3 is TGTGCCAGCAGTATTATCGGCCCGACAGGGTCTTTGAGGAGAGGTCAGCCCCAGCATTTT.